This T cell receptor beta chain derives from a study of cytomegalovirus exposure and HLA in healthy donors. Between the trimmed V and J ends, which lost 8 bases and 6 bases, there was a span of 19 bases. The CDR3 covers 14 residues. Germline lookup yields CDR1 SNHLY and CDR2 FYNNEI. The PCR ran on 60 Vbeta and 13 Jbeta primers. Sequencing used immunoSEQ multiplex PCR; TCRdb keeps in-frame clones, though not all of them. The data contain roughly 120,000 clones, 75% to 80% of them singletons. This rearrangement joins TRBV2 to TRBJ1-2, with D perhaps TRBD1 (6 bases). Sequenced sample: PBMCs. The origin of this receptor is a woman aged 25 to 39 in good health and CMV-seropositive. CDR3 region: CASLRTVFFDGYTF. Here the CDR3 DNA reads TGTGCCAGCCTTCGGACAGTTTTTTTCGATGGCTACACCTTC.